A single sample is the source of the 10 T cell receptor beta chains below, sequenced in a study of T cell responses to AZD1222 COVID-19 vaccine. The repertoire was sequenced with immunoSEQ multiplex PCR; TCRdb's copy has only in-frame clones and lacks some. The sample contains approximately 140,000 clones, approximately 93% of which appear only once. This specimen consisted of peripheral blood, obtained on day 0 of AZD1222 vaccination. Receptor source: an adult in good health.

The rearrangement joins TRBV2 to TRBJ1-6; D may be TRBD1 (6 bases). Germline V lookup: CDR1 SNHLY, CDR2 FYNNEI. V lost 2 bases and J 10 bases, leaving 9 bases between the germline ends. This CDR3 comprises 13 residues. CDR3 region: CASSESGESPLHF. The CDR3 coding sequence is TGTGCCAGCAGTGAATCAGGGGAATCACCCCTCCACTTT.

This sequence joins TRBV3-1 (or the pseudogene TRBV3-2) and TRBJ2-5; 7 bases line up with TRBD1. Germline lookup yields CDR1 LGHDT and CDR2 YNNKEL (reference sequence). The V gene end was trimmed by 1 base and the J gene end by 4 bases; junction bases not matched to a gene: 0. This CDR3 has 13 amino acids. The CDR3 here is CASSQGQGETQYF. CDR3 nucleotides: TGTGCCAGCAGCCAAGGACAGGGAGAGACCCAGTACTTC.

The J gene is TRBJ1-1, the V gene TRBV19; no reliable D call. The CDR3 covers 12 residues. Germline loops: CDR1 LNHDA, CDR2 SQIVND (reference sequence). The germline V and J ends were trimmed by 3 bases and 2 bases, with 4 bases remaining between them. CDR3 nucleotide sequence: TGTGCCAGTAGTATCAGTAACACTGAAGCTTTCTTT. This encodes CASSISNTEAFF. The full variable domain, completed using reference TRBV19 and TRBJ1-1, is DGGITQSPKYLFRKEGQNVTLSCEQNLNHDAMYWYRQDPGQGLRLIYYSQIVNDFQKGDIAEGYSVSREKKESFPLTVTSAQKNPTAFYLCASSISNTEAFFGQGTRLTVV.

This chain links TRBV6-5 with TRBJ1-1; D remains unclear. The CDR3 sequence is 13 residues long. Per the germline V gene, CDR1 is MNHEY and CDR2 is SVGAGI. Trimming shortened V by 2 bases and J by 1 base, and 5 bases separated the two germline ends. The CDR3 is CASSYKGNTEAFF. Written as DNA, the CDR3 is TGTGCCAGCAGTTACAAGGGGAACACTGAAGCTTTCTTT.

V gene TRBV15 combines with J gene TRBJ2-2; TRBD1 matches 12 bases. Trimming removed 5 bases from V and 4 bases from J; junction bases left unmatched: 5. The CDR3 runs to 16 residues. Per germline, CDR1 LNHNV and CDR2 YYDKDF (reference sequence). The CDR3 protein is CATSDQGQGATGELFF. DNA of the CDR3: TGTGCCACCAGCGACCAGGGACAGGGGGCCACCGGGGAGCTGTTTTTT.

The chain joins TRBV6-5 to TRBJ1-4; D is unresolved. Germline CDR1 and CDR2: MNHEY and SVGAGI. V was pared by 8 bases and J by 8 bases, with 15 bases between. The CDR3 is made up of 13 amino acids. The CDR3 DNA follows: TGTGCCAGCTCCTGGACCATCCGGGAAAAACTGTTTTTT. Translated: CASSWTIREKLFF.

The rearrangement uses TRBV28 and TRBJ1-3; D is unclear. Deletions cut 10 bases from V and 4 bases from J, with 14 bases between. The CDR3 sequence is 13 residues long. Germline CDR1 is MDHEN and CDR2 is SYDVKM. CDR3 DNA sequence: TGTGCCACCTCGACCTCTGGGGGAAACACCATATATTTT. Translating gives CATSTSGGNTIYF.

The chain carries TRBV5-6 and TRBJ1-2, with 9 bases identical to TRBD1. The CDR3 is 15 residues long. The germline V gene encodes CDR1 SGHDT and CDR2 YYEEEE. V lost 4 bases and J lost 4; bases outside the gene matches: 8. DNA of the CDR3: TGTGCCAGCAGCCGGGTGGACAGGGGCTCCTATGGCTACACCTTC. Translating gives CASSRVDRGSYGYTF.

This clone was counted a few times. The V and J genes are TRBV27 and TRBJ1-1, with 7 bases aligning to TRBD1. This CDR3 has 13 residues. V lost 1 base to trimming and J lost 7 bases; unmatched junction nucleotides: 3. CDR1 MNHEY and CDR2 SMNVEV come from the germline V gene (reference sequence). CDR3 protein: CASSLYRGDEAFF. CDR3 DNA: TGTGCCAGCAGTTTATACAGGGGCGATGAAGCTTTCTTT.

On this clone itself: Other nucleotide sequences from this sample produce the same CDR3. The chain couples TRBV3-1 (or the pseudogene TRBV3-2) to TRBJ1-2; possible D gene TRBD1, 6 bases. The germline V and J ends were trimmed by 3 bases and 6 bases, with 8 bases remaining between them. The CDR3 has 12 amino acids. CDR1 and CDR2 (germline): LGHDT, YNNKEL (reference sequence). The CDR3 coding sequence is TGTGCCAGCAGCCAGGGGGGCGATGGCTACACCTTC. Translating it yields CASSQGGDGYTF.